What follows describes a single TCR beta chain. As yet, its antigen is unknown. A CD45RA-negative memory subset and a CD45RA+ naive subset were separated from the CD4+ cells. This table comes from immunoSEQ multiplex PCR, and its TCRdb copy is limited to in-frame clones, with some not included. The sample carries roughly 2.4 million clones, around 95% recorded once. These data come from a study of shared clonotypes between healthy human individuals. Findings of the study overall: The authors expected sequencing depth to affect clonotype sharing among donors.

V lost 3 bases and J 6 bases, leaving 20 bases between the germline ends. The germline V gene encodes CDR1 MNHNS and CDR2 SASEGT. CDR3 length: 16 residues. The sample comprised naive CD4+ T cells sorted from blood. As for subset: CD45RA+ positively selected. This TCR derives from a man between 18 and 35 years old in good health. This rearrangement joins TRBV6-1 to TRBJ1-1; the D gene is possibly TRBD1 (6 bases). In DNA form, the CDR3 reads TGTGCCAGCAGTGAGGGACAACCCGAACCTTCTCCTGAAGCTTTCTTT. This gives the protein CASSEGQPEPSPEAFF.